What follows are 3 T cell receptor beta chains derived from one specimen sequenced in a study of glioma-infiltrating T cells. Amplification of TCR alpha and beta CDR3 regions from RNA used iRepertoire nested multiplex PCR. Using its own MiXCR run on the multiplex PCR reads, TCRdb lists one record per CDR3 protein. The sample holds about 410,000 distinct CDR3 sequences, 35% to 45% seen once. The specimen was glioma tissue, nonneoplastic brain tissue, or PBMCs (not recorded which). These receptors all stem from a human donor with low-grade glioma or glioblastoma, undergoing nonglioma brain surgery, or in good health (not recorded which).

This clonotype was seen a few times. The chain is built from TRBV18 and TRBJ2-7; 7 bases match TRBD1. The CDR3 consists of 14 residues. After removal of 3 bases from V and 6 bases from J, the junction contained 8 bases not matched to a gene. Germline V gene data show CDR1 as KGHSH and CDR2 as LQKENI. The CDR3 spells CASSPTPTGSEQYF. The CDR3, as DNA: TGTGCCAGCTCACCTACGCCGACAGGGAGCGAGCAGTACTTC.

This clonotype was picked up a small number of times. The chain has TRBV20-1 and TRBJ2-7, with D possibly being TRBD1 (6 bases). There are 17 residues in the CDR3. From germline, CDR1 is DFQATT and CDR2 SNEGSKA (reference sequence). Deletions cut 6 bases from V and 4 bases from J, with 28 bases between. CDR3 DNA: TGCAGTGCGCAGAACCGGGACATAGGGGGTCGTGATTACGAGCAGTACTTC. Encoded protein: CSAQNRDIGGRDYEQYF.

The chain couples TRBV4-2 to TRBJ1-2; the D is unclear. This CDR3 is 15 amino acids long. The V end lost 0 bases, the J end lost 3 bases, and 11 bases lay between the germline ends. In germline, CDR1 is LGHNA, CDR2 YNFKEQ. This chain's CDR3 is CASSQESDGYYGYTF. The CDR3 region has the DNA TGTGCCAGCAGCCAAGAGTCGGACGGATACTATGGCTACACCTTC.